The 4 T cell receptor beta chains below all came from one sample that was sequenced in a study of T-cell memory formation after mild COVID-19. One entry per CDR3 protein results from TCRdb running MiXCR on the 5' RACE reads. Of tens of thousands of distinct CDR3 sequences listed, less than 8% are singletons. Sequencing used PBMCs or a T cell subset sorted from them (not recorded which). The origin of the receptors is an adult who had mild COVID-19 (a few samples of this study predate the infection). Cell type and time point are not known.

This clonotype was counted a few times. V is TRBV7-2 and J is TRBJ2-1; 8 bases fit TRBD2. CDR1 SGHTA and CDR2 FQGNSA come from the germline V gene. V shed 3 bases and J 4 bases; nucleotides not matched to a gene: 11. The CDR3 is made up of 17 amino acids. CDR3 coding DNA: TGTGCCAGCAGCTTTCTCCCAGCGGGAGAGGTATACAATGAGCAGTTCTTC. Translation: CASSFLPAGEVYNEQFF.

There are many counts of this clonotype. The chain employs TRBV7-8 and TRBJ1-4; no firm D call. Germline values: CDR1 SGHVS, CDR2 FQNEAQ. This CDR3 is 14 amino acids long. Trimming removed 3 bases from V and 5 bases from J, with 10 bases in between. The CDR3 DNA reads TGTGCCAGCAGCTTGTCAGAAACGAATGAAAAACTGTTTTTT. It codes for CASSLSETNEKLFF. Looking up the rest from reference TRBV7-8 and TRBJ1-4 gives the full variable domain: GAGVSQSPRYKVAKRGQDVALRCDPISGHVSLFWYQQALGQGPEFLTYFQNEAQLDKSGLPSDRFFAERPEGSVSTLKIQRTQQEDSAVYLCASSLSETNEKLFFGSGTQLSVL.

In this sample, this clonotype turned up a few times. The gene calls are TRBV14 and TRBJ2-1, with D uncertain. CDR3 length equals 11 residues. V was trimmed by 0 bases and J by 8 bases, leaving 2 bases between them. CDR1 is SGHDN and CDR2 is FVKESK in the germline V gene. The DNA of the CDR3 is TGTGCCAGCAGCCAAGAGGATGAGCAGTTCTTC. Its protein product is CASSQEDEQFF.

The chain is built from TRBV27 and TRBJ1-1, with 7 bases fitting TRBD1. The CDR3 has 14 residues. Germline V gene lookup returns CDR1 MNHEY and CDR2 SMNVEV (reference sequence). With 5 bases clipped from V and 3 bases from J, the junction kept 6 bases outside the gene matches. The CDR3 region is CASSLPGQYTEAFF. CDR3 nucleotide sequence: TGTGCCAGCAGTCTCCCGGGACAGTACACTGAAGCTTTCTTT.